The T cell receptor beta chain described here comes from a study of cytomegalovirus exposure and HLA in healthy donors. Across the study: Ancestry clustering placed more than 65% of some 400 genotyped donors in the Caucasian-associated cluster.

Broader study findings: TCR beta V segments were, for the most part, productive about 87% or about 30% of the time in an earlier analysis. Among TCR beta chains of equal frequency, HLA-associated ones were more clonally expanded in a later analysis. TCR beta chains numbering 164 were designated cytomegalovirus-associated.

Turning to this clone: The antigen is undetermined.

The PCR used 60 Vbeta and 13 Jbeta primers. TCRdb's copy holds only in-frame clones and misses some; the assay was immunoSEQ multiplex PCR. The table has some 57,000 clones, about 57% seen once. Germline V gene lookup returns CDR1 PRHDT and CDR2 FYEKMQ (reference sequence). The CDR3 totals 16 residues. Trimming at V came to 5 bases and at J to 2 bases, leaving 4 bases not matched to a gene. The sample taken for sequencing was PBMCs. This TCR was recovered from a human donor in good health. This chain connects TRBV13 to TRBJ2-3; 13 bases align to TRBD2. The CDR3 here is CASSKGLAGNTDTQYF. The CDR3 DNA follows: TGTGCCAGCAGCAAGGGACTAGCGGGGAACACAGATACGCAGTATTTT.